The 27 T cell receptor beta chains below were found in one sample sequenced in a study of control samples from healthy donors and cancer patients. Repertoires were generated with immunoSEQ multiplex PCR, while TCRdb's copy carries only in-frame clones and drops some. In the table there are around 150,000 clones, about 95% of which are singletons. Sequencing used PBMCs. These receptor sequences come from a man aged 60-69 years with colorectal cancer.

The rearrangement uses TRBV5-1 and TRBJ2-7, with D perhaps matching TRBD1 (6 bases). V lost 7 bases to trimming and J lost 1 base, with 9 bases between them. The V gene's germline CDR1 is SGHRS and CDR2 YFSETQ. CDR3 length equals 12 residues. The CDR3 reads CASGDTSYEQYF. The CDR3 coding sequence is TGCGCCAGCGGGGACACGTCCTACGAGCAGTACTTC.

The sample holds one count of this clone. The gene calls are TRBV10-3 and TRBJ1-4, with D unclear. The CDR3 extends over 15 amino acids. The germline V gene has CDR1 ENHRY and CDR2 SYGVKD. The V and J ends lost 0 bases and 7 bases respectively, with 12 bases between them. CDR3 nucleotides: TGTGCCATCAGTGAGTCGGGGTCACGGCTTGAAAAACTGTTTTTT. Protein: CAISESGSRLEKLFF.

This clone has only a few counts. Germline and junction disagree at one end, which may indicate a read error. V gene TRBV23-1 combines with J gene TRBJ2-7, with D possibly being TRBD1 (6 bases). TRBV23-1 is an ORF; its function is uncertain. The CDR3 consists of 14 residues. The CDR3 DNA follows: TGCGCCAGCAGTCACCCCGAGGGGGAACCACTTAAGGTATTC. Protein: CASSHPEGEPLKVF.

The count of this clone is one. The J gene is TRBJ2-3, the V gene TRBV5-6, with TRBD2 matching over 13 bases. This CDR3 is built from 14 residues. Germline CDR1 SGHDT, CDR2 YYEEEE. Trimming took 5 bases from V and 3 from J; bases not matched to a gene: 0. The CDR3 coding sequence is TGTGCCAGCAGGGGACTAGCGGGGACAGATACGCAGTATTTT. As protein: CASRGLAGTDTQYF.

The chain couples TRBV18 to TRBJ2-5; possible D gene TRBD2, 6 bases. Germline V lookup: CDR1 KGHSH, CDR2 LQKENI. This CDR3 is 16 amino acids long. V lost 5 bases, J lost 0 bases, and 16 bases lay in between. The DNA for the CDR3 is TGTGCCAGCTCATCGACGCGTTGGGGGGACCAAGAGACCCAGTACTTC. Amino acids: CASSSTRWGDQETQYF.

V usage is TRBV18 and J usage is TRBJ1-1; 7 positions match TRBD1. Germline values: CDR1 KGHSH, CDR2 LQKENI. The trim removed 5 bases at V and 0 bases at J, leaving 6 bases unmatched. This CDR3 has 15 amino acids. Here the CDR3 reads CASSSSTGLNTEAFF. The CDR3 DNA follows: TGTGCCAGCTCATCGTCGACAGGGTTGAACACTGAAGCTTTCTTT.

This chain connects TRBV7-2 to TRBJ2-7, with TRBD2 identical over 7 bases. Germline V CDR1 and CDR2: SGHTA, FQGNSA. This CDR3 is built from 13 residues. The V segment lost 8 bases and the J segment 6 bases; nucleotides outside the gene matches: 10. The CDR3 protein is CASSSEGGREQYF. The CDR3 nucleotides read TGTGCCAGCTCCTCGGAGGGAGGGCGCGAGCAGTACTTC.

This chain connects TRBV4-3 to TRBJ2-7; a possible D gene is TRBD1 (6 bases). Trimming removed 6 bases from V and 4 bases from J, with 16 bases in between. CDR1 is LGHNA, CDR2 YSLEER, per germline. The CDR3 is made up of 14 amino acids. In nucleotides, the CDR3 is TGCGCCAGCAGTGTGGGCAGGGGTCCATACGAGCAGTACTTC. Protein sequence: CASSVGRGPYEQYF.

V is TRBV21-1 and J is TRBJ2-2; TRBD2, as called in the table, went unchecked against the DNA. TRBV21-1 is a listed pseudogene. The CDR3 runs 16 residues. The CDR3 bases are TGTGCCAGCAGCAAAGATGAGTCCCAGAACACCGGGGAGCTGTTTTTT. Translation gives CASSKDESQNTGELFF.

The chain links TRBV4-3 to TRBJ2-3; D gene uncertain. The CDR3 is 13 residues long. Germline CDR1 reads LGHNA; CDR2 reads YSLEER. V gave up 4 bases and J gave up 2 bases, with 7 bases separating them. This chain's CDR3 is CASSRILTDTQYF. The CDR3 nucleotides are TGCGCCAGCAGCCGGATCCTCACAGATACGCAGTATTTT.

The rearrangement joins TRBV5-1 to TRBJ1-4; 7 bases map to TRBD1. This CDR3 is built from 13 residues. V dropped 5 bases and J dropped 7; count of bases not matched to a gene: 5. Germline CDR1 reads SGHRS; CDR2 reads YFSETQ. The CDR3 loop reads CASRGGVGEKLFF. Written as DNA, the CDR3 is TGCGCCAGCAGAGGGGGCGTCGGTGAAAAACTGTTTTTT.

The CDR3 DNA sequence: TGTGCCATCAGTGAGTCCAGCGGCGAGCAGTACTTC. It encodes CAISESSGEQYF. The chain combines TRBV10-3 with TRBJ2-7; TRBD2 might be the D (5 bases). There are 12 residues in the CDR3. The V end was cut by 0 bases, the J end by 6 bases, with 6 bases between. Germline V gives CDR1 ENHRY, CDR2 SYGVKD.

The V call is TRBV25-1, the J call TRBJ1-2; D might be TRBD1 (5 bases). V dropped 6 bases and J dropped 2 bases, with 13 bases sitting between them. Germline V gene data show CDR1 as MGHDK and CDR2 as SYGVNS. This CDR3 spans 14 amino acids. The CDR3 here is CASSDDGANYGYTF. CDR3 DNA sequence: TGTGCCAGCAGCGACGATGGGGCAAACTATGGCTACACCTTC.

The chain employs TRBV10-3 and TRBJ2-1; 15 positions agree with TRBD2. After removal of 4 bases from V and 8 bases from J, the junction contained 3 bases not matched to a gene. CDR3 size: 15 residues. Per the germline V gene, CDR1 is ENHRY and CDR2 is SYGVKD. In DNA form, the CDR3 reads TGTGCCATCAGTGGGACTAGCGGGGGGGCAGATGAGCAGTTCTTC. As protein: CAISGTSGGADEQFF.

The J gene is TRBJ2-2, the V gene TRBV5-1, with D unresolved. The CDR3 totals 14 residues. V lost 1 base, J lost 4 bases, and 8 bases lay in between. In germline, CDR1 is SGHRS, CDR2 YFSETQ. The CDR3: CASSLNRITGELFF. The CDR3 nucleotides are TGCGCCAGCAGCTTGAACAGAATCACCGGGGAGCTGTTTTTT.

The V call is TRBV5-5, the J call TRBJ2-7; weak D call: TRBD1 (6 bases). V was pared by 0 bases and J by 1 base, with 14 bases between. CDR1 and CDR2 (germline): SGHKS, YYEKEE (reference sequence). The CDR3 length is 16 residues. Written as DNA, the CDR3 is TGTGCCAGCAGCTTGGCCGGTAGGGGGTCATCCTACGAGCAGTACTTC. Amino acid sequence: CASSLAGRGSSYEQYF.

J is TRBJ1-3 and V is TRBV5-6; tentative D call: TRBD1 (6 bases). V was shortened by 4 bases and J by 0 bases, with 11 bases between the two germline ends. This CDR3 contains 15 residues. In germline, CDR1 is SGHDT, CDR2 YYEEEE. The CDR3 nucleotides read TGTGCCAGCAGCCCTTCACAGGGCTCTGGAAACACCATATATTTT. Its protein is CASSPSQGSGNTIYF.

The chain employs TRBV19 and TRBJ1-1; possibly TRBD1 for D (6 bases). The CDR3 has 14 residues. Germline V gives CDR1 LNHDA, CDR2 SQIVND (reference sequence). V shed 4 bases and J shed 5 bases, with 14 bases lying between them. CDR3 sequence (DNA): TGTGCCAGTAGTACCGACAGGCATGGTACTGAAGCTTTCTTT. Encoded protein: CASSTDRHGTEAFF.

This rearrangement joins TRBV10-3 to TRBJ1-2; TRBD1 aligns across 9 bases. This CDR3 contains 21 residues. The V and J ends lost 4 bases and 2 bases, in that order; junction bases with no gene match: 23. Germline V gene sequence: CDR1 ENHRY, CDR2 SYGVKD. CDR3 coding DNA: TGTGCCATCAGTGCGATAAACCAAGGAGCTAGGACAGGGGCTCCCAACTATGGCTACACCTTC. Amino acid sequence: CAISAINQGARTGAPNYGYTF.

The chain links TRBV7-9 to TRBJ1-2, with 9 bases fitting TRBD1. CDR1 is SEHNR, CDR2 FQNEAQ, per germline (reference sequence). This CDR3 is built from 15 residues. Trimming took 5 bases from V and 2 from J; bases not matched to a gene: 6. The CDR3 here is CASSPTGTGNYGYTF. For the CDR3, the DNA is TGTGCCAGCAGCCCGACTGGGACAGGGAACTATGGCTACACCTTC.

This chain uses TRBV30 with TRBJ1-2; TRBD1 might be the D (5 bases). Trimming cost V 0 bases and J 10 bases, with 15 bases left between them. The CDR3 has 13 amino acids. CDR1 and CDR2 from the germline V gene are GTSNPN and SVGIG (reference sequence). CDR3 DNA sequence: TGTGCCTGGAGTGTGGGGGGAATCTCGGACTACACCTTC. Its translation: CAWSVGGISDYTF.

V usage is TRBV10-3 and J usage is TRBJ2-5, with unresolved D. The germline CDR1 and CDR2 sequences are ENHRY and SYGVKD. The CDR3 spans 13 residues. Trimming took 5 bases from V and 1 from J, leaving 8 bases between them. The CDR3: CAISLTPQETQYF. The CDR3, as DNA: TGTGCCATCAGTCTGACACCCCAAGAGACCCAGTACTTC.

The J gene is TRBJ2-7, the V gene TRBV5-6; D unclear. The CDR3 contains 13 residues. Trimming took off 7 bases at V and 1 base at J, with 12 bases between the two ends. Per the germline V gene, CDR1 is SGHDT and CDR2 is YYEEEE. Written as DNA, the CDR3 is TGTGCCAGCGTAAGGGTGTCTTCCTACGAGCAGTACTTC. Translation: CASVRVSSYEQYF.

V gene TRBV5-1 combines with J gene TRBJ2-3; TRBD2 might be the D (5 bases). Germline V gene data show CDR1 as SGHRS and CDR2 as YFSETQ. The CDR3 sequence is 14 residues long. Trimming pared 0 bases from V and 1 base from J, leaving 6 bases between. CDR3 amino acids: CASSLEEGTDTQYF. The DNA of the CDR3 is TGCGCCAGCAGCTTGGAGGAGGGCACAGATACGCAGTATTTT.

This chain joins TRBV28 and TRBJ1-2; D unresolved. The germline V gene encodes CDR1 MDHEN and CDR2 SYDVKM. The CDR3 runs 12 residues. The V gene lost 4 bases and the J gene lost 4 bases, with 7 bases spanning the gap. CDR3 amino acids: CASSSGSYGYTF. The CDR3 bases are TGTGCCAGCAGTTCGGGGAGCTATGGCTACACCTTC.

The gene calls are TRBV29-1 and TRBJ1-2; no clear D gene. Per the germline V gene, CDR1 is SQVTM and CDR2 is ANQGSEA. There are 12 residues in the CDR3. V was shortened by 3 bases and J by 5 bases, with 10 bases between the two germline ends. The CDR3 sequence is CSVETLWYGYTF. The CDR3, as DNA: TGCAGCGTTGAGACCTTGTGGTATGGCTACACCTTC.

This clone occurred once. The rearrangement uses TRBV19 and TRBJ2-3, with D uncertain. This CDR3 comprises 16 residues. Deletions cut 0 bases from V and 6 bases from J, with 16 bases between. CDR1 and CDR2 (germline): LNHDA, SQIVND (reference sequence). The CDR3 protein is CASSIDSSVVWDTQYF. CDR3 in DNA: TGTGCCAGTAGTATAGATTCCTCGGTAGTATGGGATACGCAGTATTTT. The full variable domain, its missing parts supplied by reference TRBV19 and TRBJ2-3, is DGGITQSPKYLFRKEGQNVTLSCEQNLNHDAMYWYRQDPGQGLRLIYYSQIVNDFQKGDIAEGYSVSREKKESFPLTVTSAQKNPTAFYLCASSIDSSVVWDTQYFGPGTRLTVL.